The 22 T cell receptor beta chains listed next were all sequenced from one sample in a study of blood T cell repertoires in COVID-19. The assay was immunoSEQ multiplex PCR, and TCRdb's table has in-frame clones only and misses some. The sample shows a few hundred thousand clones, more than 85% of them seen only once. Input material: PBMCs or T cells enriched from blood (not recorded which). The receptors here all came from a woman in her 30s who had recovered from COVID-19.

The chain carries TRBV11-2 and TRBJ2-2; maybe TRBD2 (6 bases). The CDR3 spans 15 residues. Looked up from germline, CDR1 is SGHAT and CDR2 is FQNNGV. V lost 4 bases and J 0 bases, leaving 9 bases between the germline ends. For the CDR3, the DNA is TGTGCCAGCAGCTCCGGACTATCGAACACCGGGGAGCTGTTTTTT. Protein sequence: CASSSGLSNTGELFF.

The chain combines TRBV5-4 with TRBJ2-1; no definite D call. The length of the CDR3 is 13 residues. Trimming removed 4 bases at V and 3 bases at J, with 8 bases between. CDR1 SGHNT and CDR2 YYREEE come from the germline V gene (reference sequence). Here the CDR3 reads CASSIDNYNEQFF. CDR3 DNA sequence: TGTGCCAGCAGCATAGATAACTACAATGAGCAGTTCTTC.

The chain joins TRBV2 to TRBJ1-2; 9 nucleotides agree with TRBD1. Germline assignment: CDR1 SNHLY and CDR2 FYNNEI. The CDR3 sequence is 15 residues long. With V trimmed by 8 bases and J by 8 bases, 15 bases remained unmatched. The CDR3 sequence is CASPETDRGSNGYTF. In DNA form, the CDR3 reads TGTGCCAGCCCGGAAACTGACAGGGGGAGCAACGGCTACACCTTC.

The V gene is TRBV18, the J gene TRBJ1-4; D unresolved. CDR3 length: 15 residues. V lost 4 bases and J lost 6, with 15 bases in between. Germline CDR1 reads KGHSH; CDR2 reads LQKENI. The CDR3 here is CASSRPGLGDEKLFF. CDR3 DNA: TGTGCCAGCTCACGGCCGGGCCTCGGGGATGAAAAACTGTTTTTT.

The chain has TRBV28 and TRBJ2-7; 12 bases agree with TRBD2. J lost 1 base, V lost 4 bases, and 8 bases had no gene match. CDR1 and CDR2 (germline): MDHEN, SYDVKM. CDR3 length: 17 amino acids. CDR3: CASSSPFGLAGSYEQYF. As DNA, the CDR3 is TGTGCCAGCAGTTCCCCCTTCGGACTAGCGGGATCCTACGAGCAGTACTTC.

The CDR3 sequence is CASSLGARTRADTQYF. CDR3 DNA: TGTGCCAGCAGCTTGGGGGCCCGGACTAGGGCAGATACGCAGTATTTT. The chain is built from TRBV7-9 and TRBJ2-3; maybe TRBD2 (7 bases). The V gene's germline CDR1 is SEHNR and CDR2 FQNEAQ (reference sequence). V dropped 3 bases and J dropped 4 bases, with 17 bases sitting between them. The CDR3 has 16 amino acids.

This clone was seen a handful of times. The CDR3 region is CASSLVLSRANTEAFF. The CDR3 DNA reads TGTGCCAGCAGCTTAGTTTTAAGCAGGGCGAACACTGAAGCTTTCTTT. This chain links TRBV7-8 with TRBJ1-1; TRBD1 is a possible D gene (5 bases). The CDR3 is 16 residues long. Germline V gene sequence: CDR1 SGHVS, CDR2 FQNEAQ. Trimming took off 1 base at V and 1 base at J, with 13 bases between the two ends.

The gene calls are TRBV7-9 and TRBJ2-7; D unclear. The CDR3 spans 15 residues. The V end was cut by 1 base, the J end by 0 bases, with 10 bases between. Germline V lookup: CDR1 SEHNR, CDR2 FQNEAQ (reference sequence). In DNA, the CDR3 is TGTGCCAGCAGCTTAGGGCCAGGTAGCTCCTACGAGCAGTACTTC. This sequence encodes CASSLGPGSSYEQYF.

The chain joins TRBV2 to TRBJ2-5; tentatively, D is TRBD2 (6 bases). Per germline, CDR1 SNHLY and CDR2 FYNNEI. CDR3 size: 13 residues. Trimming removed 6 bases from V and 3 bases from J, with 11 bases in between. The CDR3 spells CASRRDSEETQYF. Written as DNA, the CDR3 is TGTGCCAGCAGGCGGGACTCCGAAGAGACCCAGTACTTC.

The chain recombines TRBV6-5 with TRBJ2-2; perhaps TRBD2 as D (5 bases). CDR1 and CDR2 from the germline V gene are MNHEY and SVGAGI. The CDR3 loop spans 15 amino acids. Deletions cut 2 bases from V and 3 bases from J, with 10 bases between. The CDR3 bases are TGTGCCAGCAGTTACCGAGCGGCTTACACCGGGGAGCTGTTTTTT. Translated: CASSYRAAYTGELFF.

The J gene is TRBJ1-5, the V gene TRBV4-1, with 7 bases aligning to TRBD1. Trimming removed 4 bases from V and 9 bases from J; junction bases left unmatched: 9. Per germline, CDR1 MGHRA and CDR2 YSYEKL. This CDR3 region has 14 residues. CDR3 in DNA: TGCGCCAGCAGCCTTGAGGGGGCTGGGCGGCCCCAGCATTTT. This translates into CASSLEGAGRPQHF.

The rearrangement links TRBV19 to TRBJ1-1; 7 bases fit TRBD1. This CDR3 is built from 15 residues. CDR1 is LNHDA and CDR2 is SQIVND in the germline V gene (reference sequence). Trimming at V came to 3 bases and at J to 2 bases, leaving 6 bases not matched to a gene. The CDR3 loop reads CASSMPRTGNTEAFF. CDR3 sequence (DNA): TGTGCCAGTAGTATGCCGAGGACAGGCAACACTGAAGCTTTCTTT. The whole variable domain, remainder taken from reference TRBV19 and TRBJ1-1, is DGGITQSPKYLFRKEGQNVTLSCEQNLNHDAMYWYRQDPGQGLRLIYYSQIVNDFQKGDIAEGYSVSREKKESFPLTVTSAQKNPTAFYLCASSMPRTGNTEAFFGQGTRLTVV.

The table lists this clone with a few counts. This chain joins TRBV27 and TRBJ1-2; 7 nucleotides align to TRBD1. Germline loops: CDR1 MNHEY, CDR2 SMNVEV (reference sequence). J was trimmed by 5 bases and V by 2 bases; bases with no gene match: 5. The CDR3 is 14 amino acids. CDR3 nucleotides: TGTGCCAGCAGTTTAGAAGGGGGCGGTTATGGCTACACCTTC. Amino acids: CASSLEGGGYGYTF.

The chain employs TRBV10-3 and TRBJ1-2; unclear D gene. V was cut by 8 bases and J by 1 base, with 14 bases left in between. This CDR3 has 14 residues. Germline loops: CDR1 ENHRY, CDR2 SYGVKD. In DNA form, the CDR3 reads TGTGCCATCGGCGGCAGCACCATTAACTATGGCTACACCTTC. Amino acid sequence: CAIGGSTINYGYTF.

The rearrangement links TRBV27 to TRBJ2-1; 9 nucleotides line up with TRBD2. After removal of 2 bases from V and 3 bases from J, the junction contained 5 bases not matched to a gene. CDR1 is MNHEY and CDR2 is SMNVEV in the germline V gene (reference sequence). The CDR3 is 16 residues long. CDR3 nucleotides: TGTGCCAGCAGTTTAACTAGCGGGCCGGACTACAATGAGCAGTTCTTC. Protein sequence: CASSLTSGPDYNEQFF.

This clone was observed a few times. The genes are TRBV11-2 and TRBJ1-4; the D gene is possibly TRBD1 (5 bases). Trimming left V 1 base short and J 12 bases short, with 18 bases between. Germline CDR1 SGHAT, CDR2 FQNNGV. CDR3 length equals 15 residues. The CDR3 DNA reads TGTGCCAGCAGCTTAGGCCCCCAGGGAACTAACCAACTGTTTTTT. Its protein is CASSLGPQGTNQLFF.

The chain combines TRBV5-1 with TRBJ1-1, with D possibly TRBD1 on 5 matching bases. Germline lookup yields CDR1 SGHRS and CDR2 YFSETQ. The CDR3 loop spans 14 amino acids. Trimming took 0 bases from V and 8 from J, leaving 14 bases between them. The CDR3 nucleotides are TGCGCCAGCAGCTTGGGGACACCCGCGTGGGAAGCTTTCTTT. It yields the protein CASSLGTPAWEAFF.

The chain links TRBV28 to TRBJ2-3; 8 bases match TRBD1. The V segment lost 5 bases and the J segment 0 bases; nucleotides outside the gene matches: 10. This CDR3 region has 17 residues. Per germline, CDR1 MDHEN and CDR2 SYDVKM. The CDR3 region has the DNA TGTGCCAGCAGTCCCCTCCCGGGACAGGCTAGCACAGATACGCAGTATTTT. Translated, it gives CASSPLPGQASTDTQYF.

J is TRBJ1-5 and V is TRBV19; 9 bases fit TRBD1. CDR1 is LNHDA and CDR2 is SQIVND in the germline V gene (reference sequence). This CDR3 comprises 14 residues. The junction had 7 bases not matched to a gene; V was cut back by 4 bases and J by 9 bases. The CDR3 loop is CASSSTGGGRPQHF. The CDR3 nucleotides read TGTGCCAGTAGTAGTACAGGGGGCGGAAGGCCCCAGCATTTT.

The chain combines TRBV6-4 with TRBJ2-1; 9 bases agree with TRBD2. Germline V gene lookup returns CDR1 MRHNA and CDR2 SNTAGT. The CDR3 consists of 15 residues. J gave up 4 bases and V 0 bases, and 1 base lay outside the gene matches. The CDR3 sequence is CASSDSSGRYNEQFF. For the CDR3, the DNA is TGTGCCAGCAGTGACTCAAGCGGGAGGTACAATGAGCAGTTCTTC.

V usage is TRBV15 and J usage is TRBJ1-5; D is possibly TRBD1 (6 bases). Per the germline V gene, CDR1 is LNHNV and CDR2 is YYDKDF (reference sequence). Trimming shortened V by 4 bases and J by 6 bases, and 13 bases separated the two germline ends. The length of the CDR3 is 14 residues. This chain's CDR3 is CATSKQGTGQPQHF. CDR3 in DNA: TGTGCCACCAGCAAACAGGGTACCGGTCAGCCCCAGCATTTT.

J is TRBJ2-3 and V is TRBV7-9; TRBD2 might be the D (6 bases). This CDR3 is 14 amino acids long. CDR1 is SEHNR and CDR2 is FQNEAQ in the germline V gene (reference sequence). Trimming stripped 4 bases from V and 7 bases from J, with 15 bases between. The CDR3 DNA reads TGTGCCAGCAGCTCGTCGGGAGCTGAAAATACGCAGTATTTT. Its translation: CASSSSGAENTQYF.